The T cell receptor (beta chain) described here comes from a study of Ad26.COV2.S vaccination and SARS-CoV-2 variants. As for this clone: Its matching antigen is unknown.

Treatment noted: some 19 received Ad26.COV2.S at low or high dose, single or two shots; about 5 received placebo; per-sample allocation not given. Collection of samples fell on day 63 after the first vaccine or placebo injection. Notes on the study in general: Total T cell responses were possibly underestimated by TCR breadth and depth analyses. People given the vaccine had a wider spike-specific TCR breadth than placebo recipients did. Considerable breadth of spike-specific CD8+ and CD4+ T cell responses has reportedly been documented following vaccination.

Assay: immunoSEQ multiplex PCR; the TCRdb copy retains only in-frame clones and omits some. The data show about 480,000 clones, with roughly 87% seen just once and 10% to 15% held by the top ten. Trimming took off 4 bases at V and 8 bases at J, with 11 bases between the two ends. From germline, CDR1 is GTSNPN and CDR2 SVGIG (reference sequence). The CDR3 runs 12 residues. V usage is TRBV30 and J usage is TRBJ2-2; D gene uncertain. The input for sequencing was peripheral blood, taken in a trial of Ad26.COV2.S vaccine versus placebo. This TCR was recovered from a person aged 18-60 years who received the Ad26.COV2.S COVID-19 vaccine or a placebo. The CDR3 region is CAWNFRTGELFF. The CDR3 DNA reads as TGTGCCTGGAATTTCCGAACGGGGGAGCTGTTTTTT.